The 17 T cell receptor beta chains below were found in one sample sequenced in a study of a mutant IDH1 vaccine in newly diagnosed glioma. No antigen is known for these receptors. Profiled with immunoSEQ multiplex PCR; TCRdb holds only in-frame clones, not every one. The table shows about 51,000 clones, with about 77% occurring only once. As for time point: week 5, during vaccination. Topical imiquimod accompanied each vaccine dose, which consisted of 300 ug of mutant IDH1 20-mer peptide. The source was PBMCs, collected from a glioma patient whose treatment included an IDH1 peptide vaccine. The receptors derive from a woman in her thirties or forties with glioma.

This chain links TRBV29-1 with TRBJ1-2; D unresolved. The CDR3 contains 10 residues. CDR1 SQVTM and CDR2 ANQGSEA come from the germline V gene. Trimming took off 4 bases at V and 6 bases at J, with 6 bases between the two ends. The CDR3, as DNA: TGCAGCGTTGCCGGTGATGGCTACACCTTC. This encodes CSVAGDGYTF.

The chain couples TRBV5-4 to TRBJ2-3; a possible D gene is TRBD1 (6 bases). The V gene's germline CDR1 is SGHNT and CDR2 YYREEE (reference sequence). The V end lost 3 bases, the J end lost 1 base, and 15 bases lay between the germline ends. The CDR3 is made up of 16 amino acids. The CDR3 loop reads CASSSPTGSRTDTQYF. As DNA, the CDR3 is TGTGCCAGCAGCTCGCCGACAGGTTCGCGCACAGATACGCAGTATTTT.

The chain carries TRBV2 and TRBJ1-5; unclear D gene. The CDR3 is made up of 12 amino acids. CDR1 is SNHLY, CDR2 FYNNEI, per germline. With 3 bases removed from V and 6 bases from J, the gap between germline ends came to 6 bases. The CDR3 is CASSEAVQPQHF. In DNA, the CDR3 is TGTGCCAGCAGTGAGGCTGTTCAGCCCCAGCATTTT.

This clone was seen only a few times. The chain uses TRBV2 and TRBJ1-3, with D perhaps matching TRBD1 (5 bases). This CDR3 comprises 14 residues. The V and J ends lost 6 bases and 11 bases respectively, with 20 bases between them. The germline gives CDR1 SNHLY, CDR2 FYNNEI. CDR3 nucleotides: TGTGCCAGCAGCCGGAAGACAGAAACAGGAGCCATATATTTT. Its translation: CASSRKTETGAIYF. Variable domain in full (rest from reference TRBV2 and TRBJ1-3): EPEVTQTPSHQVTQMGQEVILRCVPISNHLYFYWYRQILGQKVEFLVSFYNNEISEKSEIFDDQFSVERPDGSNFTLKIRSTKLEDSAMYFCASSRKTETGAIYFGEGSWLTVV.

The gene calls are TRBV30 and TRBJ1-4; D is ambiguous. Per the germline V gene, CDR1 is GTSNPN and CDR2 is SVGIG (reference sequence). Trimming shortened V by 3 bases and J by 1 base, and 9 bases separated the two germline ends. The CDR3 totals 14 residues. DNA for the CDR3: TGTGCCTGGAGCTCTGGAGTAACTAATGAAAAACTGTTTTTT. Amino acids: CAWSSGVTNEKLFF.

The V and J genes are TRBV7-2 and TRBJ2-2, with 7 positions matching TRBD2. J was trimmed by 1 base and V by 6 bases; bases with no gene match: 2. The CDR3 length is 14 residues. CDR1 SGHTA and CDR2 FQGNSA come from the germline V gene. CDR3 in amino acids: CASRGGGNTGELFF. CDR3 in DNA: TGTGCCAGCAGGGGCGGGGGGAACACCGGGGAGCTGTTTTTT.

The genes are TRBV29-1 and TRBJ1-5; the D is unclear. CDR1 is SQVTM, CDR2 ANQGSEA, per germline. CDR3 length equals 13 residues. V lost 3 bases and J lost 7, with 13 bases in between. CDR3 in amino acids: CSVEVPGVQPQHF. For the CDR3, the DNA is TGCAGCGTTGAGGTCCCCGGAGTGCAGCCCCAGCATTTT. The full variable domain, with the rest looked up from reference TRBV29-1 and TRBJ1-5, is SAVISQKPSRDICQRGTSLTIQCQVDSQVTMMFWYRQQPGQSLTLIATANQGSEATYESGFVIDKFPISRPNLTFSTLTVSNMSPEDSSIYLCSVEVPGVQPQHFGDGTRLSIL.

This clone was seen just once. V usage is TRBV6-1 and J usage is TRBJ1-5; no clear D. V was shortened by 5 bases and J by 6 bases, with 14 bases between the two germline ends. The germline V gene encodes CDR1 MNHNS and CDR2 SASEGT. This CDR3 region has 14 residues. The CDR3 loop is CASSQPGAAQPQHF. The CDR3 DNA sequence: TGTGCCAGCAGTCAACCGGGTGCGGCTCAGCCCCAGCATTTT.

The chain uses TRBV19 and TRBJ1-4, with 7 bases identical to TRBD1. J lost 6 bases, V lost 5 bases, and 12 bases had no gene match. The CDR3 has 16 amino acids. Germline CDR1 reads LNHDA; CDR2 reads SQIVND (reference sequence). CDR3: CASSGWEPTGDEKLFF. Written as DNA, the CDR3 is TGTGCCAGTAGTGGCTGGGAACCTACAGGGGATGAAAAACTGTTTTTT.

This clone showed up just once. The V gene is TRBV30, the J gene TRBJ2-5, with D possibly being TRBD2 (7 bases). CDR3 size: 14 residues. Trimming shortened V by 8 bases and J by 2 bases, and 18 bases separated the two germline ends. Germline V lookup: CDR1 GTSNPN, CDR2 SVGIG (reference sequence). The CDR3, as DNA: TGTGCCCTAAGGCGGGGGCGCTTTCAAGAGACCCAGTACTTC. Protein product: CALRRGRFQETQYF. Complete variable domain (other parts from reference TRBV30 and TRBJ2-5): SQTIHQWPATLVQPVGSPLSLECTVEGTSNPNLYWYRQAAGRGLQLLFYSVGIGQISSEVPQNLSASRPQDRQFILSSKKLLLSDSGFYLCALRRGRFQETQYFGPGTRLLVL.

The V and J genes are TRBV10-1 and TRBJ2-5, with TRBD1 as a possible D gene (5 bases). Germline V gene data show CDR1 as WNHNN and CDR2 as SYGVQD (reference sequence). There are 12 residues in the CDR3. Trimming took 3 bases from V and 9 from J, leaving 11 bases between them. The CDR3, as DNA: TGCGCCAGCAGTGAACTCACAGGACCCCAGTACTTC. It encodes CASSELTGPQYF.

This clone appeared a single time. The chain has TRBV11-2 and TRBJ2-7, with 7 bases aligning to TRBD1. V lost 2 bases, J lost 3 bases, and 7 bases stayed unmatched. In germline, CDR1 is SGHAT, CDR2 FQNNGV. The CDR3 totals 15 residues. The DNA for the CDR3 is TGTGCCAGCAGCTTATTGAGGGGACAGTACTACGAGCAGTACTTC. Amino acid sequence: CASSLLRGQYYEQYF.

The chain links TRBV7-6 to TRBJ2-7; TRBD1 matches at 7 bases. The J segment lost 5 bases and the V segment lost 2 bases, leaving 6 bases of the junction unmatched. The CDR3 contains 14 residues. Germline-derived CDR1 and CDR2 are SGHVS and FNYEAQ. DNA for the CDR3: TGTGCCAGCAGCTTACAGGGGGAGATTGACGAGCAGTACTTC. It codes for CASSLQGEIDEQYF. Full variable domain (outside the CDR3, taken from reference TRBV7-6 and TRBJ2-7): GAGVSQSPRYKVTKRGQDVALRCDPISGHVSLYWYRQALGQGPEFLTYFNYEAQQDKSGLPNDRFSAERPEGSISTLTIQRTEQRDSAMYRCASSLQGEIDEQYFGPGTRLTVT.

The chain is built from TRBV9 and TRBJ2-7; D might be TRBD1 (5 bases). The CDR3 covers 15 residues. With 3 bases removed from V and 2 bases from J, the gap between germline ends came to 15 bases. Germline CDR1 and CDR2: SGDLS and YYNGEE. The DNA of the CDR3 is TGTGCCAGCAGCGAGGGGAAGGGTACCCCCTACGAGCAGTACTTC. Translated: CASSEGKGTPYEQYF.

The rearrangement links TRBV10-1 to TRBJ2-2; D is uncertain. V was shortened by 3 bases and J by 3 bases, with 8 bases between the two germline ends. CDR1 and CDR2 (germline): WNHNN, SYGVQD (reference sequence). The CDR3 runs to 14 residues. Here the CDR3 DNA reads TGCGCCAGCAGTGATTGGAGATACACCGGGGAGCTGTTTTTT. Its translation: CASSDWRYTGELFF.

The gene calls are TRBV5-6 and TRBJ2-5; 9 bases are shared with TRBD2. With V trimmed by 3 bases and J by 5 bases, 5 bases remained unmatched. The CDR3 sequence is 14 residues long. Per germline, CDR1 SGHDT and CDR2 YYEEEE. The CDR3 reads CASSWGTSPETQYF. DNA for the CDR3: TGTGCCAGCAGCTGGGGGACTAGCCCTGAGACCCAGTACTTC.

This chain uses TRBV30 with TRBJ2-7, with unresolved D. The CDR3 length is 13 residues. V lost 2 bases and J 7 bases, leaving 15 bases between the germline ends. CDR1 and CDR2 (germline): GTSNPN, SVGIG (reference sequence). The CDR3 nucleotides read TGTGCCTGGAGTCCAGGAATGGTGGGAGAGCAGTACTTC. Its protein is CAWSPGMVGEQYF. The full variable domain, with the rest looked up from reference TRBV30 and TRBJ2-7, is SQTIHQWPATLVQPVGSPLSLECTVEGTSNPNLYWYRQAAGRGLQLLFYSVGIGQISSEVPQNLSASRPQDRQFILSSKKLLLSDSGFYLCAWSPGMVGEQYFGPGTRLTVT.